This T cell receptor (beta chain) was obtained from a study of T cells after yellow fever vaccination. Across the study: Those fractions that held only low numbers of cells were prepared using the SMART-Seq v4 Ultra Low Input RNA kit. Overall study findings and caveats: The secondary T-cell response peaked on day 5, not day 15, but was weaker. Clones that expanded after primary vaccination mostly reappeared after the booster (96% CD4, about 91% CD8).

Deletions cut 5 bases from V and 2 bases from J, with 25 bases between. There are 18 residues in the CDR3. The germline CDR1 and CDR2 sequences are SGHAT and FQDESV (reference sequence). As regards this clonotype: What it binds is unknown.

5'RACE template switching produced TCR cDNA carrying a universal primer site and UMIs. From the 5' RACE reads, TCRdb called clonotypes with MiXCR, one entry per CDR3 protein. Altogether about 510,000 distinct CDR3 sequences are present, just over 20% being singletons, with the ten largest covering roughly a sixth. The sequence derives from a man between 18 and 35 years old who received the YFV17D yellow fever vaccine. Sample: PBMCs, taken 20 to 25 days after the first yellow fever vaccination. V is TRBV11-1 and J is TRBJ2-7; no reliable D call. The CDR3 DNA follows: TGTGCCAGCAGCCAGATTTTGGGTCCGGCACGTGAAGCCTACGAGCAGTACTTC. Translation: CASSQILGPAREAYEQYF.